The present entry profiles one T cell receptor (beta chain) with its context. The record originates from a study of human T cells and chemical hapten exposure. Study as a whole: 0.01% DPC was applied to the upper back in patch tests, which were read at 6 days.

Documented time point: pre-sensitization, week 0. Treatment reported: therapeutic diphenylcyclopropenone sensitization with weekly scalp DPC. TCRdb reanalysed the RACE reads using MiXCR and keeps one entry per CDR3 protein. The sample includes a few hundred thousand distinct CDR3 sequences, about 5% seen only once; the top ten take about 8.2%. CDR3 size: 14 residues. CDR1 and CDR2 (germline): DFQATT, SNEGSKA (reference sequence). V was clipped by 3 bases and J by 3 bases; unmatched bases: 3. The V call is TRBV20-1, the J call TRBJ2-7, with 12 nucleotides matching TRBD2. The sequence came from a woman younger than 35 with alopecia areata. Some clones in this sample may be carry-over from other donors' samples. Material: whole blood, obtained in connection with sensitization to the hapten diphenylcyclopropenone (DPC). For the CDR3, the DNA is TGCAGTGCTAGGCTAGCGGGGGGGGTCTACGAGCAGTACTTC. This gives the protein CSARLAGGVYEQYF.